This T cell receptor (beta chain) was obtained from a study of human T cells and chemical hapten exposure. Looking at the study overall: There were weekly diphenylcyclopropenone doses to the scalp for patients throughout the approximately 25-week study.

Broader study findings: Expanded TCRs produced significantly more large CDR3 similarity clusters than controls did.

The J segment lost 9 bases and the V segment lost 5 bases, leaving 15 bases of the junction unmatched. The CDR3 is made up of 17 amino acids. CDR1 and CDR2 from the germline V gene are SGHAT and FQNNGV. Time point reported: pre-sensitization, week 0. Regarding treatment: therapeutic diphenylcyclopropenone sensitization with weekly scalp DPC. As the library was built, unique molecular identifiers were attached to individual cDNA molecules. Original analysis: Sample-level TCR yields exhibited a median of approximately 88,000, with a range of about 20,000 to 690,600. In TCRdb, the RACE reads were re-called with MiXCR into one record per CDR3 protein. The V and J calls and clone size come from TCRdb's table, not from the authors' own analysis. The sample lists more than 250,000 distinct CDR3 sequences, around 9.3% occurring once. In the case of this clonotype: Its specificity is unknown.

The clonotype comes from a middle-aged woman with alopecia areata. Some clones in this sample may be carry-over from other donors' samples. This specimen was whole blood, taken in connection with sensitization to the hapten diphenylcyclopropenone (DPC). This chain links TRBV11-2 with TRBJ2-1; 11 bases line up with TRBD2. The CDR3 region has the DNA TGTGCCAGCAGCCCCCGAGGGGTAGCGGGAGGGTTGGGTGAGCAGTTCTTC. Protein: CASSPRGVAGGLGEQFF.